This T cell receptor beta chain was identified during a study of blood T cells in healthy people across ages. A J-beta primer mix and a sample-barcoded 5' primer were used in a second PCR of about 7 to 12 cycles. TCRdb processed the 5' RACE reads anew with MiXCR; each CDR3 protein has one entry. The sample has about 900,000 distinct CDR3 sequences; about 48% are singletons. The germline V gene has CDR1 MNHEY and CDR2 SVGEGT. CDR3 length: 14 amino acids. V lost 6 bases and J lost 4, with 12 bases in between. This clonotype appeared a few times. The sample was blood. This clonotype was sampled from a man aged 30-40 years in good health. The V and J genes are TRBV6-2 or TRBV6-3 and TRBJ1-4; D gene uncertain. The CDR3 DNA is TGTGCCAGCAGCCCCACCGACTATAATGAAAAACTGTTTTTT. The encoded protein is CASSPTDYNEKLFF.